This T cell receptor (beta chain) derives from a study of spatial heterogeneity in lung cancer (dated by TCRdb to between 2018 and 2021). In terms of the full investigation: The donors were some 70 patients from the lung TRACERx cohort who had early-stage, untreated non-small cell lung cancer. Follow-up PBMC samples were sequenced whenever available, and the median time to follow-up was about 24 months after resection. More beta-chain than alpha-chain transcripts were consistently detected, likely reflecting higher beta-chain transcript abundance. In the raw uncorrected reads, each unique combination of TCR and UMI appeared more than ten times on average. The study quantitatively compared TCR alpha and beta repertoires across multiple tumor regions, matched nontumor lung and blood in non-small cell lung cancer. TCR repertoire features were related to nonsynonymous mutation counts determined by whole-exome sequencing of tumor tissue. Both alpha and beta chains were TCR-sequenced in samples taken at surgery, namely 220 tumor regions, fewer than 85 matched nontumor lung samples and around 53 PBMC samples.

Receptor libraries were prepared by 5' RACE. Sequenced on a NextSeq 500. In the TCR library protocol, a unique molecular identifier was attached to each TCR cDNA molecule so that PCR and sequencing errors could be corrected. Regarding the original processing steps: TCR identification, UMI-based error correction and CDR3 extraction were performed with Decombinator tools. TCRs above a frequency of 2 per 1,000, corresponding to the top 1% of the tumor frequency distribution, were defined as expanded. Each repertoire was subsampled 100 times to 5,000 TCRs, after which Renyi diversity was computed with the R vegan package. CDR3 similarity networks were constructed using string-kernel similarity of amino acid triplets, with links drawn between CDR3s whose pairwise similarity was above 0.82. TCRdb reworked the public reads: Q25 trimming with fastp, MiXCR clone assembly, productive beta chains retained. All rows with the same CDR3 protein become a single entry with the most common DNA and genes. The authors' filters were not applied to this entry. For this sample the table gives 25,000 to 35,000 distinct CDR3 sequences, of which about 10% were detected only once. The ten largest clones take up around 28% of the sample.

Paper-wide results and their limitations: Confirming at a functional level the hypothesis that regional TCRs recognize regional mutations was considered to require additional single-cell paired TCR alpha and beta sequencing. Ubiquitous expanded tumor TCRs were found in blood more often at tumor resection than at routine follow-up. Only 14 patients were included in comparisons of baseline and follow-up blood repertoires.

Taken with the paper, the label for time point translates to: blood at routine non-recurrence follow-up after resection. TCR sequencing used whole RNA extracted from tumor and nontumor lung tissue, or from cryopreserved PBMC samples, without cell sorting. A patient was chosen for TCR sequencing only when enough RNA was available from at least two tumor regions. Deletion took 6 bases off V and 7 bases off J, with a span of 19 bases between the germline ends. The CDR3 goes from the cysteine to the phenylalanine over 15 residues. Only CDR3 DNA is held: 45 bases, read in frame from base 1. This clonotype appeared many times. Its antigen target is currently unknown. Base qualities are not recorded, but no much larger clone differs from it by a single base.

Recombination joined TRBV12-3 or TRBV12-4 with TRBJ2-4; possibly the D gene is TRBD1, per 7 matching bases. The TCR was taken from a female donor with early-stage non-small cell lung cancer. The sequencing here drew on PBMCs, taken at follow-up. The DNA sequence is as follows: TGTGCCAGCAGGTCACAGGAGGGGGCATTGAACATTCAGTACTTC. Its coded protein is CASRSQEGALNIQYF.